This TCR beta chain was identified during a study of shared T cell receptors in the human thymus. The assay was immunoSEQ multiplex PCR, and TCRdb's table has in-frame clones only and misses some. The sample consists of approximately 490,000 clones, around three quarters of them appearing once. The CDR3 has 17 residues. CDR1 is SGDLS and CDR2 is YYNGEE in the germline V gene. Losses at the gene ends were 0 bases for V and 0 bases for J; bases not matched to a gene: 7. The same sample was also used in a study of human thymus T cells. That paper adds: Resections removed during corrective heart surgery provided the thymus tissue used.

This sequence originates from a boy in the first two years of life with a congenital heart defect. Sequencing input: thymocytes. V and J are TRBV9 and TRBJ2-7, with TRBD2 matching over 9 bases. The CDR3 spells CASSVESLAGSSYEQYF. Here the CDR3 DNA reads TGTGCCAGCAGCGTAGAATCGCTAGCGGGAAGCTCCTACGAGCAGTACTTC.